This TCR beta chain was identified in a study of T-cell reconstitution after alpha-beta-depleted transplantation in children. With respect to this clonotype: The antigen is not known.

Notes on the study in general: Newly produced T cells mostly provided counts and TCRbeta diversity after one year, as hyperexpanded clones declined. Elevated TCRbeta diversity at day 60 was traced, in some patients, to surviving recipient T cells and thymic progenitors. About two months after transplant, alpha-beta T cells reportedly came from several hundred expanded graft clones.

CDR1 and CDR2 from the germline V gene are DFQATT and SNEGSKA (reference sequence). The CDR3 consists of 15 residues. J lost 0 bases, V lost 6 bases, and 8 bases had no gene match. Unique molecular identifiers tagged the TCRbeta library. Using its own MiXCR run on the PCR reads, TCRdb lists one record per CDR3 protein. The sample shows hundreds of thousands of distinct CDR3 sequences, about an eighth of them seen only once. The chain joins TRBV20-1 to TRBJ2-7, with 10 nucleotides matching TRBD2. The TCR was taken from a male patient between 10 and 17 years old who had a stem cell transplant for acute myeloid leukemia, so the T cells may come from the graft donor. This specimen was PBMCs, mostly from graft donor cells, taken 360 days after TCRalphabeta/CD19-depleted stem cell transplant. The CDR3 nucleotides read TGCAGTGCCGCTCTTATAGCGGGAGGCTCCTACGAGCAGTACTTC. This encodes CSAALIAGGSYEQYF.